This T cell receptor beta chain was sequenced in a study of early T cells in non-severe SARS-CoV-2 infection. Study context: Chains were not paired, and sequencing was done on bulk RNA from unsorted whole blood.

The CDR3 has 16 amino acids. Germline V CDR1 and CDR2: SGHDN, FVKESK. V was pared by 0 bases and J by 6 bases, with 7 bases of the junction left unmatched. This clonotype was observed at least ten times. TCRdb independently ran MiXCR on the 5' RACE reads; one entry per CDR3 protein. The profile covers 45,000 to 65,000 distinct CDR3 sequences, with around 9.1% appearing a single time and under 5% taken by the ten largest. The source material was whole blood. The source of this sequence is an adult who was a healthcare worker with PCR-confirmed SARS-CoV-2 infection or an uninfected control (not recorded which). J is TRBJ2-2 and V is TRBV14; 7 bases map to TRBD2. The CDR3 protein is CASSQDPNAGAGELFF. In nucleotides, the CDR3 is TGTGCCAGCAGCCAAGATCCTAATGCGGGGGCCGGGGAGCTGTTTTTT.